The present TCR beta chain was sequenced within a study of T-cell reconstitution after alpha-beta-depleted transplantation in children. Study outcomes and limitations: The origin of high day-60 TCRbeta diversity in some patients lay in surviving recipient T cells and thymic progenitors.

Unique molecular identifiers were incorporated when the TCRbeta library was constructed. Each CDR3 protein gets one entry after TCRdb re-called the PCR reads with MiXCR. The table records just over 950,000 distinct CDR3 sequences, about 26% of them present only once. Comment on this clonotype: Its specificity is not known.

The input for sequencing was PBMCs, mostly from graft donor cells, taken 360 days after TCRalphabeta/CD19-depleted stem cell transplant. This TCR was sampled from a boy in the first two years of life who had a stem cell transplant for SCID, so the T cells may come from the graft donor.

The CDR3 reads CASSLRDSGSYEQYF. DNA for the CDR3: TGTGCCAGCAGCTTAAGGGACAGCGGTTCCTACGAGCAGTACTTC. The rearrangement joins TRBV7-7 to TRBJ2-7, with 7 bases aligning to TRBD1. Germline V CDR1 and CDR2: SSHAT, FNYEAQ (reference sequence). After removal of 2 bases from V and 1 base from J, the junction contained 5 bases not matched to a gene. This CDR3 is built from 15 residues.